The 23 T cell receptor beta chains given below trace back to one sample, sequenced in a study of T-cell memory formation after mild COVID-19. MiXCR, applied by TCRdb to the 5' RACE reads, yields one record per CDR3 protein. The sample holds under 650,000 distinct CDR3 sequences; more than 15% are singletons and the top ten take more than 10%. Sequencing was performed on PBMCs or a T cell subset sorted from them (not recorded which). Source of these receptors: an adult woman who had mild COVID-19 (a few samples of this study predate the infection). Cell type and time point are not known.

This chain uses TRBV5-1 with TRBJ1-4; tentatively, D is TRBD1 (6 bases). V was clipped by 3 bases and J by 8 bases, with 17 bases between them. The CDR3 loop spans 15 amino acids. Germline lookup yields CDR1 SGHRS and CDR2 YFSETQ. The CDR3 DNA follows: TGCGCCAGCAGCTCGGACAGATCCCGCGGGGAAAAACTGTTTTTT. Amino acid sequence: CASSSDRSRGEKLFF. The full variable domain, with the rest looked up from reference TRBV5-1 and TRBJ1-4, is KAGVTQTPRYLIKTRGQQVTLSCSPISGHRSVSWYQQTPGQGLQFLFEYFSETQRNKGNFPGRFSGRQFSNSRSEMNVSTLELGDSALYLCASSSDRSRGEKLFFGSGTQLSVL.

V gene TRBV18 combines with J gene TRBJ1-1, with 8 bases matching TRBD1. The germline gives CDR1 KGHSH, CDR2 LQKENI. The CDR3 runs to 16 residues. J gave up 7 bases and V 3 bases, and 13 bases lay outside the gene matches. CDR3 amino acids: CASSPSQGARGSEAFF. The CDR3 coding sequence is TGTGCCAGCTCACCTTCCCAGGGGGCGCGCGGTAGTGAAGCTTTCTTT.

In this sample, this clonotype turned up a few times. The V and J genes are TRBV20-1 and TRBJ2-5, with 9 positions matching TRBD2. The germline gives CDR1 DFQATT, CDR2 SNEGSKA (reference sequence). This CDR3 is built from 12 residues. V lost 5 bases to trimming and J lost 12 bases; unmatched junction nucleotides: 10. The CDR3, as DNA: TGCAGTGCTTCCGCGGGGGGGACGCTGAAGTACTTC. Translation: CSASAGGTLKYF.

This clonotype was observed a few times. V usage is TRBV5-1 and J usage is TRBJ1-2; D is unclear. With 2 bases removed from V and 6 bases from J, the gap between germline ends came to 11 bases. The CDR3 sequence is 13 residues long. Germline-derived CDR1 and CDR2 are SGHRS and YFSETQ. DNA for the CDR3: TGCGCCAGCAGCTTAAGAGAGCTCGATGGCTACACCTTC. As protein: CASSLRELDGYTF.

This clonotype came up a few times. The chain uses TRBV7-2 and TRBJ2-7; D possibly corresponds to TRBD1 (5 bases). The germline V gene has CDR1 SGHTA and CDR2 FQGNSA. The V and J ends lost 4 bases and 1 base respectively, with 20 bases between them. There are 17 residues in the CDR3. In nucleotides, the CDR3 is TGTGCCAGCAGCTCAGTGAGGTGGGGCATAAAATCCTACGAGCAGTACTTC. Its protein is CASSSVRWGIKSYEQYF.

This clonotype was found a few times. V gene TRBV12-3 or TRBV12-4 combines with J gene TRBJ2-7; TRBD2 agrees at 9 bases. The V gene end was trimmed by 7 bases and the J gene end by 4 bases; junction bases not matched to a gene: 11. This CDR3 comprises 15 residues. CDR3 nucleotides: TGTGCCAGCACCCTGAGGCTAGCGGGACGGTACGAGCAGTACTTC. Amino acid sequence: CASTLRLAGRYEQYF.

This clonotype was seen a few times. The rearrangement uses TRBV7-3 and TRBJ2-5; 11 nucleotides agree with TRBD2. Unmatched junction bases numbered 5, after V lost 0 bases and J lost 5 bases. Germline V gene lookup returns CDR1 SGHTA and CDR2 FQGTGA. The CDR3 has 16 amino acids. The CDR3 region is CASSLTQTSGDETQYF. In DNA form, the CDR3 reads TGTGCCAGCAGCTTAACCCAGACTAGCGGGGACGAGACCCAGTACTTC.

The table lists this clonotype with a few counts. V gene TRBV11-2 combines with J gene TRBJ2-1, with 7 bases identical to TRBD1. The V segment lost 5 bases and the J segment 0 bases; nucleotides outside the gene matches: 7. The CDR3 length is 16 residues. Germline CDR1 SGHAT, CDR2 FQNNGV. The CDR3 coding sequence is TGTGCCAGCAGCCGAACAGGGGCCCGCTCCTACAATGAGCAGTTCTTC. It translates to CASSRTGARSYNEQFF.

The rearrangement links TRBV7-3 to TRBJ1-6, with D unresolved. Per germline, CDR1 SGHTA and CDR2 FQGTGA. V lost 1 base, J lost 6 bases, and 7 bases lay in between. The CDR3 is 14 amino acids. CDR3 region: CASSLMGGNSPLHF. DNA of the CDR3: TGTGCCAGCAGCTTAATGGGAGGTAATTCACCCCTCCACTTT.

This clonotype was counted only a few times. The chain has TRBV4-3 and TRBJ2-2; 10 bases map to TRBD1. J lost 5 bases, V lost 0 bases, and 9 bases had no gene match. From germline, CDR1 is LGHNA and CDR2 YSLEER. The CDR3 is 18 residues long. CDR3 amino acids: CASSQDLSGQGPTGELFF. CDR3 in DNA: TGCGCCAGCAGCCAAGATCTATCGGGACAGGGGCCAACCGGGGAGCTGTTTTTT.

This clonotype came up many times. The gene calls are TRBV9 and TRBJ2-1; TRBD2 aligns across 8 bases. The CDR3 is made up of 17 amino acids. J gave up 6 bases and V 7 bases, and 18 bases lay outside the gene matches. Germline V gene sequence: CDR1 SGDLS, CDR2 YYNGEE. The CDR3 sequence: CASSLPRGGGPTNEQFF. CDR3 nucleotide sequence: TGTGCCAGCTCCCTCCCCCGGGGCGGGGGGCCAACCAATGAGCAGTTCTTC.

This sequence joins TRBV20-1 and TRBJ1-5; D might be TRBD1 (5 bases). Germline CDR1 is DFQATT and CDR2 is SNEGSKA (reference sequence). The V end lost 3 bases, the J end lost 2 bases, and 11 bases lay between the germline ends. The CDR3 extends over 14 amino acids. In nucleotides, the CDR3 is TGCAGTGCTAGGGAGGGGTTGCGCAATCAGCCCCAGCATTTT. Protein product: CSAREGLRNQPQHF.

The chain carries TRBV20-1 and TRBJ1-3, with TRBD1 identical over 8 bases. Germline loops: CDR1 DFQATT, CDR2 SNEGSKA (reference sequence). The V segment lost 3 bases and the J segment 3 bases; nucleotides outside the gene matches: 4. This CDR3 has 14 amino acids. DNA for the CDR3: TGCAGTGCTAGCCTGACAGGGGATGGAAACACCATATATTTT. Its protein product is CSASLTGDGNTIYF.

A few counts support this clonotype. DNA for the CDR3: TGTGCCTGGCAGGACAGGGTAATTACCGAGCAGTACTTC. Translating it yields CAWQDRVITEQYF. The chain combines TRBV30 with TRBJ2-7; 8 bases are shared with TRBD1. Germline V gene lookup returns CDR1 GTSNPN and CDR2 SVGIG (reference sequence). The CDR3 sequence is 13 residues long. The ends lost 5 bases at V and 6 bases at J; junction bases unmatched: 9.

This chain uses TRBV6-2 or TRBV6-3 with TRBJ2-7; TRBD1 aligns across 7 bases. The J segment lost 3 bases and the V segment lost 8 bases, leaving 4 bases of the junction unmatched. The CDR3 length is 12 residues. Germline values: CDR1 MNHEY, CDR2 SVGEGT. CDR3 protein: CASRDRIYEQYF. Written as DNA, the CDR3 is TGTGCCAGCCGGGACAGAATCTACGAGCAGTACTTC.

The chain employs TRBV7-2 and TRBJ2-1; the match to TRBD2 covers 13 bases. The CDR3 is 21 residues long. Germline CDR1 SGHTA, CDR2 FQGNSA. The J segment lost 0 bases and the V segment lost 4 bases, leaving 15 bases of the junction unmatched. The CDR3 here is CASSYAGSGLAGQSSYNEQFF. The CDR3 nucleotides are TGTGCCAGCAGCTACGCGGGGTCGGGACTAGCGGGGCAAAGCTCCTACAATGAGCAGTTCTTC.

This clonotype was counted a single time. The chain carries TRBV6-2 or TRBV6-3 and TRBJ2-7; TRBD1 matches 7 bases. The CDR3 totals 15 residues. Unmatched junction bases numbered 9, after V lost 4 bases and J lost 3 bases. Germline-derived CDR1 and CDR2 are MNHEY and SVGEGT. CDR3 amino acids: CASSSQRGQRYEQYF. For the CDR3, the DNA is TGTGCCAGCAGTTCCCAGAGGGGACAGCGCTACGAGCAGTACTTC.

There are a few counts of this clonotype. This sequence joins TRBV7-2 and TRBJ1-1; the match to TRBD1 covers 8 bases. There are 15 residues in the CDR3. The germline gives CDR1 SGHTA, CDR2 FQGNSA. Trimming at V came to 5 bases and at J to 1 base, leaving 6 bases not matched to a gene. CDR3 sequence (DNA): TGTGCCAGCAGCCCCAGGACAGGGTCGAACACTGAAGCTTTCTTT. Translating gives CASSPRTGSNTEAFF.

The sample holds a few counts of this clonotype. CDR3 region: CASSVSNVGGGELFF. Here the CDR3 DNA reads TGTGCCAGCAGCGTTTCTAACGTGGGAGGCGGGGAGCTGTTTTTT. This chain joins TRBV9 and TRBJ2-2, with D maybe TRBD2 (6 bases). The V end was cut by 2 bases, the J end by 7 bases, with 15 bases between. Germline CDR1 reads SGDLS; CDR2 reads YYNGEE. This CDR3 is built from 15 residues.

CDR3: CASSLSVGGHSPLHF. The DNA of the CDR3 is TGTGCCAGCAGTCTCTCCGTGGGGGGCCATTCACCCCTCCACTTT. V and J are TRBV6-5 and TRBJ1-6, with a weak D call TRBD1 (6 bases). V lost 5 bases and J 8 bases, leaving 16 bases between the germline ends. The CDR3 loop spans 15 amino acids. Germline V CDR1 and CDR2: MNHEY, SVGAGI.

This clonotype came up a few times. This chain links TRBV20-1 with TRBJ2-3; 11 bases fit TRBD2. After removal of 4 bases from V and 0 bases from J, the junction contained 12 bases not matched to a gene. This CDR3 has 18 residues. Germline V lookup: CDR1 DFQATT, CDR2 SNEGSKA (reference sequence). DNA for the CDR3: TGCAGTGCTACCCTTCCGGGACTAGCGGCCCCTAGCACAGATACGCAGTATTTT. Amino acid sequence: CSATLPGLAAPSTDTQYF.

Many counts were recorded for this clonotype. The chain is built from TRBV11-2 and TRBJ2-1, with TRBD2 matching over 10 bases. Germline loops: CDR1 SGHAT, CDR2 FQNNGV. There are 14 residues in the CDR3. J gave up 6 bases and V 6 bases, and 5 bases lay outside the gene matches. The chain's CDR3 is CASSLAGVVNEQFF. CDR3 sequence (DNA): TGTGCCAGCAGTCTAGCGGGGGTCGTCAATGAGCAGTTCTTC. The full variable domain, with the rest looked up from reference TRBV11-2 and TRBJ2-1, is EAGVAQSPRYKIIEKRQSVAFWCNPISGHATLYWYQQILGQGPKLLIQFQNNGVVDDSQLPKDRFSAERLKGVDSTLKIQPAKLEDSAVYLCASSLAGVVNEQFFGPGTRLTVL.

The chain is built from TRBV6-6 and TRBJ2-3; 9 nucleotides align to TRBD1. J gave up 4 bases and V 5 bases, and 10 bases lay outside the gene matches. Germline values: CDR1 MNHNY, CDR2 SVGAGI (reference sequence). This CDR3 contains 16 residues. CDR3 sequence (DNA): TGTGCCAGCAGTCCCCCTCCGGGACAGGGCCCAGATACGCAGTATTTT. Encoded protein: CASSPPPGQGPDTQYF.